The TCR beta chain described here comes from a study of blood T cell repertoires in COVID-19. Only in-frame clones appear in the TCRdb table, and some are missing; sequencing was by immunoSEQ multiplex PCR. The sample lists 350,000 to 400,000 clones; roughly 87% were seen once. CDR3 length equals 14 residues. The germline V gene encodes CDR1 SEHNR and CDR2 FQNEAQ (reference sequence). V shed 5 bases and J shed 2 bases, with 13 bases lying between them. The origin of this receptor is a woman aged 25 to 39 who had recovered from COVID-19. The chain joins TRBV7-9 to TRBJ2-7; D ambiguous. Sequencing used PBMCs or T cells enriched from blood (not recorded which). The CDR3 sequence: CASSLVGTAYEQYF. The CDR3, as DNA: TGTGCCAGCAGCCTAGTCGGTACAGCCTACGAGCAGTACTTC.